The 10 T cell receptor beta chains in this list originate from one sample, sequenced in a study of cytomegalovirus exposure and HLA in healthy donors. Primers for the PCR totalled 60 Vbeta and 13 Jbeta. The table came from immunoSEQ multiplex PCR; TCRdb's copy has only in-frame clones and leaves some out. In the table there are some 200,000 clones, 82% of which are singletons. The material sequenced was PBMCs. The receptors shown here come from a boy aged 2 to 9 in good health and CMV-seronegative.

This clone was recorded only once. The chain recombines TRBV6-6 with TRBJ1-1; perhaps TRBD1 as D (6 bases). The CDR3 covers 14 residues. Per germline, CDR1 MNHNY and CDR2 SVGAGI (reference sequence). The V gene lost 4 bases and the J gene lost 1 base, with 10 bases spanning the gap. The CDR3 bases are TGTGCCAGCAGTTGGGAAGGGGGGAACACTGAAGCTTTCTTT. Its protein is CASSWEGGNTEAFF.

The chain is built from TRBV5-1 and TRBJ2-7; TRBD1 aligns across 11 bases. The CDR3 totals 17 residues. CDR1 is SGHRS, CDR2 YFSETQ, per germline. The V segment lost 5 bases and the J segment 3 bases; nucleotides outside the gene matches: 13. Here the CDR3 reads CASSMDRGPDTFYEQYF. The CDR3 bases are TGCGCCAGCAGTATGGACAGGGGGCCCGATACTTTCTACGAGCAGTACTTC.

Note on this clone: Additional DNA sequences in this sample encode the identical CDR3. The chain has TRBV7-9 and TRBJ1-1; D may be TRBD1 (5 bases). This CDR3 spans 13 amino acids. Trimming took 2 bases from V and 2 from J, leaving 6 bases between them. From germline, CDR1 is SEHNR and CDR2 FQNEAQ (reference sequence). This CDR3 is CASSLQGNTEAFF. The CDR3 DNA reads as TGTGCCAGCAGCTTACAGGGAAACACTGAAGCTTTCTTT.

This clone was seen only a few times. The rearrangement links TRBV5-1 to TRBJ2-7, with D possibly matching TRBD1 (6 bases). The CDR3 contains 14 residues. CDR1 is SGHRS and CDR2 is YFSETQ in the germline V gene. Trimming removed 0 bases at V and 3 bases at J, with 10 bases between. Written as DNA, the CDR3 is TGCGCCAGCAGCTTGGCCATGGACAGCTACGAGCAGTACTTC. It is translated as CASSLAMDSYEQYF.

The chain employs TRBV11-1 and TRBJ2-7, with D unclear. CDR1 SGHAT and CDR2 FQDESV come from the germline V gene (reference sequence). The CDR3 loop spans 12 amino acids. Trimming took off 5 bases at V and 3 bases at J, with 8 bases between the two ends. The CDR3 bases are TGTGCCAGCAGCCCACAGAACTACGAGCAGTACTTC. Its protein is CASSPQNYEQYF.

This chain uses TRBV7-2 with TRBJ1-2, with 8 bases identical to TRBD1. CDR3 length equals 17 residues. The V segment lost 4 bases and the J segment 8 bases; nucleotides outside the gene matches: 18. The germline CDR1 and CDR2 sequences are SGHTA and FQGNSA. CDR3 residues: CASSSRKGDRWLGGYTF. CDR3 nucleotide sequence: TGTGCCAGCAGCTCTCGGAAAGGGGACAGGTGGCTTGGAGGCTACACCTTC.

The rearrangement uses TRBV6-5 and TRBJ1-1; D is possibly TRBD1 (5 bases). Germline V gene data show CDR1 as MNHEY and CDR2 as SVGAGI. Trimming removed 5 bases from V and 0 bases from J, with 13 bases in between. The CDR3 loop spans 15 amino acids. The CDR3 protein is CASSAPGLLNTEAFF. The DNA for the CDR3 is TGTGCCAGCAGTGCCCCGGGACTTTTGAACACTGAAGCTTTCTTT.

The rearrangement links TRBV5-5 to TRBJ1-3; a possible D gene is TRBD1 (5 bases). Per the germline V gene, CDR1 is SGHKS and CDR2 is YYEKEE (reference sequence). CDR3 size: 15 residues. Deletions cut 4 bases from V and 6 bases from J, with 17 bases between. The DNA for the CDR3 is TGTGCCAGCAGCCGCGGCCGGGGGATGGAAAACACCATATATTTT. Its translation is CASSRGRGMENTIYF.

The chain is built from TRBV5-6 and TRBJ1-1, with TRBD1 identical over 8 bases. CDR1 is SGHDT and CDR2 is YYEEEE in the germline V gene. The CDR3 totals 13 residues. With 4 bases clipped from V and 4 bases from J, the junction kept 3 bases outside the gene matches. In DNA form, the CDR3 reads TGTGCCAGCAGCGAACAGGGGGGCACTGAAGCTTTCTTT. Amino acids: CASSEQGGTEAFF.

This chain connects TRBV4-1 to TRBJ1-1, with TRBD1 matching 7 bases. With 3 bases clipped from V and 6 bases from J, the junction kept 7 bases outside the gene matches. Germline loops: CDR1 MGHRA, CDR2 YSYEKL. The CDR3 extends over 14 amino acids. The CDR3 region is CASSHQQGRPEAFF. For the CDR3, the DNA is TGCGCCAGCAGCCATCAACAGGGGAGGCCTGAAGCTTTCTTT.